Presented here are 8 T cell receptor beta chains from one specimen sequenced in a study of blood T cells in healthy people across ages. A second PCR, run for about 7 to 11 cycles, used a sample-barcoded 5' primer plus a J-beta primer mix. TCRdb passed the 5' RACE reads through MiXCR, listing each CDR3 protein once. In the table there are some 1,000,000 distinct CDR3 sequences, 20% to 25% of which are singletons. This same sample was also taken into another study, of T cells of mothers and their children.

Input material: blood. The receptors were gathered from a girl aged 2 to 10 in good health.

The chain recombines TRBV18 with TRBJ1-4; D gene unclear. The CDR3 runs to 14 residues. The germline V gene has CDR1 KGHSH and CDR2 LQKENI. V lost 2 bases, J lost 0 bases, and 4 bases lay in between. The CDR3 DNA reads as TGTGCCAGCTCACCAAGCCCAACTAATGAAAAACTGTTTTTT. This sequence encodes CASSPSPTNEKLFF. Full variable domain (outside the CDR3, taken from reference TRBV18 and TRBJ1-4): NAGVMQNPRHLVRRRGQEARLRCSPMKGHSHVYWYRQLPEEGLKFMVYLQKENIIDESGMPKERFSAEFPKEGPSILRIQQVVRGDSAAYFCASSPSPTNEKLFFGSGTQLSVL.

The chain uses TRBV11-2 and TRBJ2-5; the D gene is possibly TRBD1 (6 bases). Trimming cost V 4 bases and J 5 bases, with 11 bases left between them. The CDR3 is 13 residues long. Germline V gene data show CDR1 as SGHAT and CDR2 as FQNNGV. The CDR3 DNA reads TGTGCCAGCAGCTACGGACAGTGGGAGACCCAGTACTTC. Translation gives CASSYGQWETQYF.

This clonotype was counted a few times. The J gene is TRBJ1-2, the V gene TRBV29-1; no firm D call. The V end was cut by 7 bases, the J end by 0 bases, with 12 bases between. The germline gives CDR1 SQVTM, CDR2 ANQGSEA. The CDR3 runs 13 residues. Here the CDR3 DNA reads TGCAGCGCTGCAGGTGGAGCTAACTATGGCTACACCTTC. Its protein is CSAAGGANYGYTF.

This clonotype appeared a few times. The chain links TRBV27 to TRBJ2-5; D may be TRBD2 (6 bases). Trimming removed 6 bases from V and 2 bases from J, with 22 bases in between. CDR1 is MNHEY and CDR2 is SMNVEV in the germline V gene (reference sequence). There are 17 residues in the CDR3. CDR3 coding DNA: TGTGCCAGCAGCCCCAGACTAGAGGGCTTAAGACAAGAGACCCAGTACTTC. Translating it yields CASSPRLEGLRQETQYF.

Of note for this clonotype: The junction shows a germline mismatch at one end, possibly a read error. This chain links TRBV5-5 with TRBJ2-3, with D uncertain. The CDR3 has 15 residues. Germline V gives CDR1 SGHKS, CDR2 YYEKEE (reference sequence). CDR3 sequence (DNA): TGTGCCGGCAGCTCACAGATTCTTGGCACAGATACGCAGTATTTT. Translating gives CAGSSQILGTDTQYF.

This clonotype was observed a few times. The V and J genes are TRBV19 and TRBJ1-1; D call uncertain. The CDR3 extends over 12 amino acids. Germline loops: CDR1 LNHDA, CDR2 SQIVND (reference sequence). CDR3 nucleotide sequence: TGTGCTCCGTCCCTAGAGAACACTGAAGCTTTCTTT. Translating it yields CAPSLENTEAFF.

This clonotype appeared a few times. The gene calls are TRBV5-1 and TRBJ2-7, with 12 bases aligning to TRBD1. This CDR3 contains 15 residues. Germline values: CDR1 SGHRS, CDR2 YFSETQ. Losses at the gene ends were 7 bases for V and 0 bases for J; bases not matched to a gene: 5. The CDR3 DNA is TGCGCCAGCCCCGGGACAGGGGGCTTCTCCTACGAGCAGTACTTC. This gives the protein CASPGTGGFSYEQYF.

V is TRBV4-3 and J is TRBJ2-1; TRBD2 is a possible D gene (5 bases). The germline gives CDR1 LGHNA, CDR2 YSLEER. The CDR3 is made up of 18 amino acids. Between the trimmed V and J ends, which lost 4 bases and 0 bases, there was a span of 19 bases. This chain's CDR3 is CASSPDAETGSSYNEQFF. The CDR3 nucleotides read TGCGCCAGCAGCCCAGATGCGGAGACGGGGAGCTCCTACAATGAGCAGTTCTTC.